This T cell receptor (beta chain) was recorded in a study of response to subunit inactivated influenza vaccine. TCRdb re-derived calls from the RT-PCR reads in MiXCR, one entry per CDR3 protein. This sample has hundreds of thousands of distinct CDR3 sequences, with about 11% found just once. V lost 6 bases, J lost 2 bases, and 14 bases lay in between. Germline V gene sequence: CDR1 SQVTM, CDR2 ANQGSEA. The CDR3 loop spans 13 amino acids. This clonotype was detected only a few times. This same sample was also taken into another study, of T cells expressing NK-cell markers. That source notes: A 5'RACE template switching approach incorporating UMIs was used to make TCR beta cDNA. Source material for TCR beta repertoires consisted of sorted CD3+CD56+NKG2C+, CD3+CD56+NKG2C- and CD3+CD56-NKG2C+ T cells.

The receptor's source is a man aged 45-60 years who received an inactivated influenza vaccine. Sequences were derived from PBMCs from blood, sampled on the day of vaccination. The genes are TRBV29-1 and TRBJ2-7, with D tentatively TRBD1 (6 bases). The CDR3 sequence is CSVETGFPYEQYF. CDR3 DNA sequence: TGCAGCGTAGAGACAGGCTTTCCCTACGAGCAGTACTTC.